The following is a T cell receptor (beta chain) sequence with its context. Its antigen is as yet unknown. This sample is drawn from a study of regulatory dendritic cells for organ transplantation. Study-wide results and caveats: The authors noted considerable between-person heterogeneity in alloreactive memory CD8+ cells. Resting memory CD8+ T cells held the most alloreactive clonotypes.

CD4+ or CD8+ T cells were sorted as naive CD45RA+ or memory CD45RO+. TCRdb's copy holds only in-frame clones and misses some; the assay was immunoSEQ multiplex PCR. Here the sample spans 29,000 or so clones, 75% to 80% being singletons. Germline assignment: CDR1 KGHSH and CDR2 LQKENI. The V end lost 3 bases, the J end lost 0 bases, and 6 bases lay between the germline ends. The CDR3 extends over 15 amino acids. The sequence came from a human donor in good health. The rearrangement links TRBV18 to TRBJ2-6; D unclear. Source material: memory CD4+ T cells from blood. Subset of the sample: CD45RO+ memory T cells. DNA for the CDR3: TGTGCCAGCTCACCGGGCTACTCTGGGGCCAACGTCCTGACTTTC. It translates to CASSPGYSGANVLTF.